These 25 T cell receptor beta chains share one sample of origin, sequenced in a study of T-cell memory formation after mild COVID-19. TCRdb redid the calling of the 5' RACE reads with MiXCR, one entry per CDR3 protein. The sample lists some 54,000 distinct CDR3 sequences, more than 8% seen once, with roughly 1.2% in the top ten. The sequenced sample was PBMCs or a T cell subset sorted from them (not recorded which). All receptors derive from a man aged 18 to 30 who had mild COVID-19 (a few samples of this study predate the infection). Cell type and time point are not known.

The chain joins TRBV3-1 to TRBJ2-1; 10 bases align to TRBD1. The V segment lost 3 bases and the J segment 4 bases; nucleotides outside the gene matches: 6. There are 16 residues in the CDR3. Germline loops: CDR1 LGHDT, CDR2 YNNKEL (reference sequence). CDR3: CASSHADRGLYNEQFF. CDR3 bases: TGTGCCAGCAGCCACGCAGACAGGGGGCTGTACAATGAGCAGTTCTTC.

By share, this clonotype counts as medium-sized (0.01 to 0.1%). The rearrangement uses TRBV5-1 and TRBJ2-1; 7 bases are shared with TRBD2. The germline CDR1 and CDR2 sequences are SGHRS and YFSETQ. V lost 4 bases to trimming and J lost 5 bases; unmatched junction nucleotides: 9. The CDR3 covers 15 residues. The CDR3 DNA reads TGCGCCAGCAGCCTTCTGGGGGGGGTCCACAATGAGCAGTTCTTC. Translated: CASSLLGGVHNEQFF.

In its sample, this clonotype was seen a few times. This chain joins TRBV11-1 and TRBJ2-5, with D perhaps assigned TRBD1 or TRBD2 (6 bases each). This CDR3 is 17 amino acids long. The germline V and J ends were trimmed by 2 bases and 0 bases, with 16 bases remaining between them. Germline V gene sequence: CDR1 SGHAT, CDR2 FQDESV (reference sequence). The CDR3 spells CASSLPGGTRNQETQYF. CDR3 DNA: TGTGCCAGCAGCTTACCTGGGGGGACACGAAACCAAGAGACCCAGTACTTC.

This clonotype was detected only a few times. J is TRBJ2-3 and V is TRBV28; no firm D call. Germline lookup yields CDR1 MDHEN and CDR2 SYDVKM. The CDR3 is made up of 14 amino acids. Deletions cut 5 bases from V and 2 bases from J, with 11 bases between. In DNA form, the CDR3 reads TGTGCCAGCAGTCTTCCCCTGACCACAGATACGCAGTATTTT. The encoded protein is CASSLPLTTDTQYF. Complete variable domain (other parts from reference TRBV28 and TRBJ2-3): DVKVTQSSRYLVKRTGEKVFLECVQDMDHENMFWYRQDPGLGLRLIYFSYDVKMKEKGDIPEGYSVSREKKERFSLILESASTNQTSMYLCASSLPLTTDTQYFGPGTRLTVL.

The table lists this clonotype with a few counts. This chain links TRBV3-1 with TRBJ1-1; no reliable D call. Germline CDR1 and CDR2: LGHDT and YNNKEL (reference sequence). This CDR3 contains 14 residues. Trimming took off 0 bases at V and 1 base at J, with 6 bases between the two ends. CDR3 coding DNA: TGTGCCAGCAGCCAAGATAACACGAACACTGAAGCTTTCTTT. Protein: CASSQDNTNTEAFF.

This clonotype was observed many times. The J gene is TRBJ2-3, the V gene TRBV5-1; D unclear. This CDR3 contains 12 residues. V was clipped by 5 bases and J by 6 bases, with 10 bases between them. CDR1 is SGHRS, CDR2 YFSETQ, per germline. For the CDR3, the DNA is TGCGCCAGCAGATTAGATGTGGATACGCAGTATTTT. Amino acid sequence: CASRLDVDTQYF.

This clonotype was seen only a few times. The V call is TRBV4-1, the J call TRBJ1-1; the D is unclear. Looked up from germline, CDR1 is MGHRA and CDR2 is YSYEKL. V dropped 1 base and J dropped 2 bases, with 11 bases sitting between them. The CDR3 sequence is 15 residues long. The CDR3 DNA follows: TGCGCCAGCAGCCAAGTCTTGGCCCCAAACACTGAAGCTTTCTTT. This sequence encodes CASSQVLAPNTEAFF.

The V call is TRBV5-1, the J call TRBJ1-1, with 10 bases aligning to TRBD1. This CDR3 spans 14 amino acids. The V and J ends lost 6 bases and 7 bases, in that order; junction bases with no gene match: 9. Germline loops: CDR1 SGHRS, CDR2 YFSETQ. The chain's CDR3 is CASKRGQGSDEAFF. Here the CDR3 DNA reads TGCGCCAGCAAGAGGGGACAGGGGAGCGATGAAGCTTTCTTT.

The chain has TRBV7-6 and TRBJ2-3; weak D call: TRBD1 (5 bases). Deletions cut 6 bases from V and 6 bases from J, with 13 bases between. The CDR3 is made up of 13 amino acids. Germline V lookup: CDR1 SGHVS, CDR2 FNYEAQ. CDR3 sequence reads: CASSSGSGDTQYF. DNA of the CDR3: TGTGCCAGCAGTTCAGGGTCAGGGGATACGCAGTATTTT.

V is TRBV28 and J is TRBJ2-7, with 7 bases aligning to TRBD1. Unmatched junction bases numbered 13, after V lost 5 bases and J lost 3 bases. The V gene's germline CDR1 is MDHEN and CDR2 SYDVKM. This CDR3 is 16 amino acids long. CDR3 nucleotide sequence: TGTGCCAGCAGTGCCGAGGGGGCCCCAGCTAACTACGAGCAGTACGTC. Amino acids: CASSAEGAPANYEQYV.

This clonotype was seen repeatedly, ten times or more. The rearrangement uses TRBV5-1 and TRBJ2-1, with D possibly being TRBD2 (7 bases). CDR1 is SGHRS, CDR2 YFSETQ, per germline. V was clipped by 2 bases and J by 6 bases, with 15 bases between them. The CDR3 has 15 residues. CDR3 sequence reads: CASSFFAGAANEQFF. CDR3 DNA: TGCGCCAGCAGCTTTTTCGCGGGGGCCGCCAATGAGCAGTTCTTC.

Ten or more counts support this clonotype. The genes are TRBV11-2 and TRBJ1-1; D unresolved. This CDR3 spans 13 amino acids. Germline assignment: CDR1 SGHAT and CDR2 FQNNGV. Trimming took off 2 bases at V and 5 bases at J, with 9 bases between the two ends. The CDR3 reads CASSLLGDTEAFF. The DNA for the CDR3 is TGTGCCAGCAGCTTACTAGGTGATACTGAAGCTTTCTTT.

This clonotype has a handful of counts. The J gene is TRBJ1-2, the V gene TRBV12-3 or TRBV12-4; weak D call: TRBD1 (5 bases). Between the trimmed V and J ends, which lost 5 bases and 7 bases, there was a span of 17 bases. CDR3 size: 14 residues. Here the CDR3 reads CASSPPDVRGGYTF. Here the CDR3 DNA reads TGTGCCAGCAGTCCACCGGACGTGAGGGGTGGCTACACCTTC.

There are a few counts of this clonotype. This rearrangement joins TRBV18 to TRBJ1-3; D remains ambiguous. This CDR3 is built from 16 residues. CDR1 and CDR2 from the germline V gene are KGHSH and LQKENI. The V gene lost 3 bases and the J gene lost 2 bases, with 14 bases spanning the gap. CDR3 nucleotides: TGTGCCAGCTCACCGGGTAGTGGAGGCGCTGGAAACACCATATATTTT. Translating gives CASSPGSGGAGNTIYF.

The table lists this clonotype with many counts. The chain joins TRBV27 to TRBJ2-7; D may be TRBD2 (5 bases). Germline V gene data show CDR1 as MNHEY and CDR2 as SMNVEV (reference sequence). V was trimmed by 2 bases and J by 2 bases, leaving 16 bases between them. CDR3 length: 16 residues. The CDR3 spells CASSLAGGSVTYEQYF. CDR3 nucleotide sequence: TGTGCCAGCAGTTTAGCGGGTGGGAGCGTCACCTACGAGCAGTACTTC.

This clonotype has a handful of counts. CDR3 sequence (DNA): TGTGCCAGCAGCCCGCGGGGTTACAATGAGCAGTTCTTC. Residues: CASSPRGYNEQFF. The chain combines TRBV7-2 with TRBJ2-1, with D maybe TRBD2 (6 bases). V was clipped by 5 bases and J by 4 bases, with 9 bases between them. The CDR3 runs to 13 residues. The germline V gene encodes CDR1 SGHTA and CDR2 FQGNSA.

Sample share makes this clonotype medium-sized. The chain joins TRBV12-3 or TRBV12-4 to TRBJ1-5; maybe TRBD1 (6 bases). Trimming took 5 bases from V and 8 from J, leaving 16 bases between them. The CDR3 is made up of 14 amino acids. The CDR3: CASSQNRAHEPQHF. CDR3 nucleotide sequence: TGTGCCAGCAGTCAGAACAGGGCCCATGAGCCCCAGCATTTT.

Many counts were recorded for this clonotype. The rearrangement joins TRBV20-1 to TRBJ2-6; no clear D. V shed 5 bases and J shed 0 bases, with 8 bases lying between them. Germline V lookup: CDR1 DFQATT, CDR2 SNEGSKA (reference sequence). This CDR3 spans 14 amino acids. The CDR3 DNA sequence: TGCAGTGCTCCAATGAGCTCTGGGGCCAACGTCCTGACTTTC. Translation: CSAPMSSGANVLTF.

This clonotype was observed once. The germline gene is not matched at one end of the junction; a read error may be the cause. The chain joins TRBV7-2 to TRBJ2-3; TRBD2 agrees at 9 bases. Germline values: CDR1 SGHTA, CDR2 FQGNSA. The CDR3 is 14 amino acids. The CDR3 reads CASSTPTSGSTRYF. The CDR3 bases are TGTGCCAGCAGCACGCCGACTAGCGGAAGTACGCGGTATTTT.

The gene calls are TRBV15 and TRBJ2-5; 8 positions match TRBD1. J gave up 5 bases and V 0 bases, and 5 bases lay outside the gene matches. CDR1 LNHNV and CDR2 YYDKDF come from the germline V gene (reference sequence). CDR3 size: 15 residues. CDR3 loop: CATSRDPGQGETQYF. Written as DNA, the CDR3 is TGTGCCACCAGCAGAGATCCCGGACAGGGTGAGACCCAGTACTTC.

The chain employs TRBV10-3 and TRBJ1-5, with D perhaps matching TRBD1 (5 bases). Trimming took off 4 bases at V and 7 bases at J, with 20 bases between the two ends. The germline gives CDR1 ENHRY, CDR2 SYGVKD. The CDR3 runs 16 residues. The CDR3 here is CAISVTSPQAGQPQHF. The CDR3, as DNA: TGTGCCATCAGTGTAACTAGTCCACAGGCGGGGCAGCCCCAGCATTTT.

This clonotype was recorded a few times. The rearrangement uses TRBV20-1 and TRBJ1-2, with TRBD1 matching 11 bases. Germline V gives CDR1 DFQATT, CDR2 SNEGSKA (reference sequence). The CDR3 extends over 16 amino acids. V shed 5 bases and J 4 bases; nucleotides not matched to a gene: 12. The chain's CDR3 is CSAGSTGTGGGYGYTF. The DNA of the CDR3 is TGCAGTGCTGGTTCAACCGGGACAGGGGGGGGCTATGGCTACACCTTC.

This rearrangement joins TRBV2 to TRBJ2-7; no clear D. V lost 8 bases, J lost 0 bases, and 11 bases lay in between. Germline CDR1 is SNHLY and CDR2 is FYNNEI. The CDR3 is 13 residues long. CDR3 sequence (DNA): TGTGCCAGCGCTACTGGGATCTCCTACGAGCAGTACTTC. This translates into CASATGISYEQYF.

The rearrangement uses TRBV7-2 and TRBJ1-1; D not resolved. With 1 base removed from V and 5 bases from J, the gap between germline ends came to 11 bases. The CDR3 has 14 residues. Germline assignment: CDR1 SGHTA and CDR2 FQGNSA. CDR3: CASSLVIRGTEAFF. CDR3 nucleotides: TGTGCCAGCAGCTTAGTTATCCGAGGGACTGAAGCTTTCTTT.

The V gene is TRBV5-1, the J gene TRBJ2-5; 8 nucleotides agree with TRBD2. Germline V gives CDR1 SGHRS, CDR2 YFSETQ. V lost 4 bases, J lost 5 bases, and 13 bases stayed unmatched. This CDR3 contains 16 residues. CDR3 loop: CASSPSGEVAGETQYF. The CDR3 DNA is TGCGCCAGCAGCCCGTCTGGTGAGGTAGCGGGGGAGACCCAGTACTTC.